The clone carrying this TCR beta chain was counted once. What it recognizes is unknown. The data derive from a study of graft-versus-host responses after intestinal transplantation. Losses at the gene ends were 1 base for V and 4 bases for J; bases not matched to a gene: 6. The length of the CDR3 is 17 residues. Germline-derived CDR1 and CDR2 are SGHVS and FNYEAQ. TCRdb keeps only in-frame clones here, not all; method: immunoSEQ multiplex PCR. The sample records about 39,000 clones, 93% being singletons. The TCR was taken from a human donor who was the organ donor for an intestinal transplant. The J gene is TRBJ2-1, the V gene TRBV7-6; 11 bases fit TRBD2. The specimen was unstimulated CD8+ T cells sorted from spleen or lymph node cells, collected before transplant. The CDR3, as DNA: TGTGCCAGCAGCTTAGAACTAGCGGGAGAGACGTACAATGAGCAGTTCTTC. Amino acid sequence: CASSLELAGETYNEQFF.